The rows below give T cell receptor beta chains drawn from one sample of a study of cytomegalovirus exposure and HLA in healthy donors. Only in-frame clones appear in the TCRdb table, and some are missing; sequencing was by immunoSEQ multiplex PCR. The table shows fewer than 250,000 clones, with more than 80% occurring only once. Sequenced input: PBMCs. The receptors here all came from a young man in good health and CMV-seronegative. Each CDR3 is given without its conserved first and last residue.

J: TRBJ1-1
V: TRBV5-1
CDR3: ASSKDRGPVNTEAF

J: TRBJ2-7
V: TRBV5-4
CDR3: ASSHIGQGIHEQY

J: TRBJ2-1
V: TRBV6-5
CDR3: ASSTRGGPYNEQF

J: TRBJ1-4
V: TRBV7-6
CDR3: ASSPGQGKTNEKLF

J: TRBJ2-3
V: TRBV28
CDR3: ASSTPGTSTDTQY

J: TRBJ2-6
V: TRBV4-1
CDR3: ASSHGLGANVLT

J: TRBJ2-7
V: TRBV5-6
CDR3: ASSLSGTGWIGEQY

J: TRBJ1-1
V: TRBV29-1
CDR3: SVAPGRRGTEAF

J: TRBJ2-3
V: TRBV6-6
CDR3: ASVGAGDTQY

J: TRBJ1-1
V: TRBV2
CDR3: ASSPRDSHTEAF

J: TRBJ2-7
V: TRBV29-1
CDR3: SVRSSYEQY

J: TRBJ2-3
V: TRBV28
CDR3: ASSPRPGTSATDTQY

J: TRBJ1-1
V: TRBV2
CDR3: ASSTRGTEAF

J: TRBJ2-2
V: TRBV4-3
CDR3: ASSQDEATGELF

J: TRBJ2-2
V: TRBV7-2
CDR3: ASSRDTYTGELF

J: TRBJ2-7
V: TRBV14
CDR3: ASSQYSEQY

J: TRBJ1-1
V: TRBV5-6
CDR3: ASSASGTDTEAF

J: TRBJ2-2
V: TRBV5-1
CDR3: ASSRVTGAGELF

J: TRBJ2-5
V: TRBV6-5
CDR3: ASSGQGARETQY

J: TRBJ2-7
V: TRBV5-1
CDR3: ASSFRVASYEQY

J: TRBJ1-6
V: TRBV27
CDR3: ASSLFKTGGYNSPLH

J: TRBJ2-3
V: TRBV7-2
CDR3: ASSFGGSSTDTQY

J: TRBJ1-5
V: TRBV18
CDR3: ASSTLEGGNQPQH

J: TRBJ2-4
V: TRBV28
CDR3: ASSFIRDRGPIQY

J: TRBJ2-4
V: TRBV28
CDR3: ATLGIGQGNIQY

J: TRBJ1-6
V: TRBV7-9
CDR3: ASRTTGSHSPLH

J: TRBJ2-3
V: TRBV20-1
CDR3: SARVVDTQY

J: TRBJ2-3
V: TRBV7-8
CDR3: ASSLANGGARTDTQY

J: TRBJ1-2
V: TRBV6-5
CDR3: ASSSRDRAFYGYT

J: TRBJ2-1
V: TRBV7-2
CDR3: ASSLSSGGSNEQF

J: TRBJ1-5
V: TRBV6-1
CDR3: ASSGDRSGRQPQH

J: TRBJ1-6
V: TRBV25-1
CDR3: ASRTTGPLH

J: TRBJ2-2
V: TRBV7-3
CDR3: ASSPTAGTGGAELF

J: TRBJ1-5
V: TRBV5-1
CDR3: ASSLAGDQPQH

J: TRBJ2-1
V: TRBV7-8
CDR3: ASSLNGGVYNEQF

J: TRBJ1-5
V: TRBV28
CDR3: ASSLHGERVFNQPQH

J: TRBJ1-2
V: TRBV28
CDR3: ASSLFRGHGYT

J: TRBJ1-3
V: TRBV5-4
CDR3: ASSLESNLGNTIY

J: TRBJ1-4
V: TRBV9
CDR3: ASSPPQGDEKLF

J: TRBJ2-5
V: TRBV13
CDR3: ASSSRDGGETQY

J: TRBJ1-2
V: TRBV4-3
CDR3: ASSRGQVDYGYT

J: TRBJ2-7
V: TRBV7-9
CDR3: ASSSPLAANYEQY

J: TRBJ1-2
V: TRBV28
CDR3: ASSSGTGDYGYT

J: TRBJ2-3
V: TRBV27
CDR3: ASSLTSGGADTQY

J: TRBJ2-1
V: TRBV7-2
CDR3: ASSLGSRTYNEQF

J: TRBJ1-2
V: TRBV28
CDR3: ASSSPTGTGSYGYT

J: TRBJ2-7
V: TRBV20-1
CDR3: STGRDEQY

J: TRBJ1-6
V: TRBV5-1
CDR3: ASSSGTGSSPLH

J: TRBJ2-1
V: TRBV10-2
CDR3: ASSEYIRSIYNEQF

J: TRBJ2-3
V: TRBV6-5
CDR3: ASCRGGRSDTQY

J: TRBJ1-1
V: TRBV10-3
CDR3: AISERETGEAF

J: TRBJ1-2
V: TRBV28
CDR3: ASRTGGASGYT